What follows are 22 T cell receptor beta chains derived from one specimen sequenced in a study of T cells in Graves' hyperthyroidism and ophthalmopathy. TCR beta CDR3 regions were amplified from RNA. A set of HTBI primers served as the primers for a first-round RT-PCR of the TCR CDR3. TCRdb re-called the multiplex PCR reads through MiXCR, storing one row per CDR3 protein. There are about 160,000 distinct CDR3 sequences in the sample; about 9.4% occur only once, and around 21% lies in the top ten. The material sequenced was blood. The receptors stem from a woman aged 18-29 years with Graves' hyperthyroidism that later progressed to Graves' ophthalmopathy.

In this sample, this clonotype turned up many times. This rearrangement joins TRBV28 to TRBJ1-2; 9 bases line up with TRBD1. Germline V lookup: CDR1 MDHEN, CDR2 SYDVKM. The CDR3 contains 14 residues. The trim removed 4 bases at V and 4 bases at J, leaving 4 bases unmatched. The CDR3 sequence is CASSSQGAPYGYTF. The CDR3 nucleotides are TGTGCCAGCAGTTCACAGGGGGCTCCCTATGGCTACACCTTC.

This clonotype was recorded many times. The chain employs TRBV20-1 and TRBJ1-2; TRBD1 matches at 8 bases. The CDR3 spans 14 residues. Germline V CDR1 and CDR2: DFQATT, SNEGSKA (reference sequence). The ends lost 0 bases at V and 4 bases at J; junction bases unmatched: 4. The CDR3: CSARETGGIYGYTF. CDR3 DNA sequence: TGCAGTGCTAGAGAAACAGGGGGGATCTATGGCTACACCTTC.

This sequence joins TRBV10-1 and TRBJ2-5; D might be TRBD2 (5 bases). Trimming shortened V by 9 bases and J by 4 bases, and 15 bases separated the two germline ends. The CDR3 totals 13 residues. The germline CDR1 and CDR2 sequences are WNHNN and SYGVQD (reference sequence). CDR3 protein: CASSAELRETQYF. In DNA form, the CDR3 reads TGCGCCAGTTCAGCGGAGCTGCGAGAGACCCAGTACTTC.

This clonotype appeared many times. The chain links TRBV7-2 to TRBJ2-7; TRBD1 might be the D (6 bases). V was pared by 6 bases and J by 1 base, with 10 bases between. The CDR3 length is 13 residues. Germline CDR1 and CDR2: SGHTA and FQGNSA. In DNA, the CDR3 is TGTGCCAGCAGACAGGGAACTTCCTACGAGCAGTACTTC. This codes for CASRQGTSYEQYF.

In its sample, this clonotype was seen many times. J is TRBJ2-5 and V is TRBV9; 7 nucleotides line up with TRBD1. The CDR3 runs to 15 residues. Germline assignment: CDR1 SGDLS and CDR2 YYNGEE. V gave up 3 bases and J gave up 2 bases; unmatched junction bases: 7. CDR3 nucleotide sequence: TGTGCCAGCAGCGCGGCCGGGACAGCACAAGAGACCCAGTACTTC. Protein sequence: CASSAAGTAQETQYF.

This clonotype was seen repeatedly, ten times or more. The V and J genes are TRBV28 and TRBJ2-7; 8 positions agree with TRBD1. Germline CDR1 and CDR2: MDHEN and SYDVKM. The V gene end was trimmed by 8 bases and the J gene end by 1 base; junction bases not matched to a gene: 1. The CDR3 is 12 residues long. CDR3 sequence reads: CASGTGSYEQYF. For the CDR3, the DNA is TGTGCCAGCGGGACAGGATCCTACGAGCAGTACTTC.

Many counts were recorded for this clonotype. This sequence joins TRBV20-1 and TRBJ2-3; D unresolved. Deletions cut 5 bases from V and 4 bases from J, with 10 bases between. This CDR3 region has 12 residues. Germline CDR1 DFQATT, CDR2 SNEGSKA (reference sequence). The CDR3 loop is CSADGISDTQYF. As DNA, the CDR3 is TGCAGTGCTGACGGAATTTCAGATACGCAGTATTTT.

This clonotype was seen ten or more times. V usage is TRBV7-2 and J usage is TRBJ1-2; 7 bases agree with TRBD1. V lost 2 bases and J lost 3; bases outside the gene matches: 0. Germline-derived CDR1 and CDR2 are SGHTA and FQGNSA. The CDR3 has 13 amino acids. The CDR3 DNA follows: TGTGCCAGCAGCTTAACAGGGGACTATGGCTACACCTTC. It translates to CASSLTGDYGYTF.

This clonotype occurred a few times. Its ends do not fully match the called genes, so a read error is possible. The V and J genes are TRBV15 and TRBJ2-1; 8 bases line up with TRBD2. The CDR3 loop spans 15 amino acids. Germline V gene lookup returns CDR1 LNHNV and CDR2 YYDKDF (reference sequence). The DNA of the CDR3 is TGTGCCACCAGCATCGGGAGGGCCCTCTACAATGAGCGGTTCTTC. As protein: CATSIGRALYNERFF.

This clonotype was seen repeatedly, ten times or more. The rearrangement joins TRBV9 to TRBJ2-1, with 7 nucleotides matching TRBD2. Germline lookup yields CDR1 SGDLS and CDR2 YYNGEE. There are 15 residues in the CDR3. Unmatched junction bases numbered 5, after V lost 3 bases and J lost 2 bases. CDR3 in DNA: TGTGCCAGCAGCGCCAAAGCGGGACCCTACAATGAGCAGTTCTTC. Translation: CASSAKAGPYNEQFF.

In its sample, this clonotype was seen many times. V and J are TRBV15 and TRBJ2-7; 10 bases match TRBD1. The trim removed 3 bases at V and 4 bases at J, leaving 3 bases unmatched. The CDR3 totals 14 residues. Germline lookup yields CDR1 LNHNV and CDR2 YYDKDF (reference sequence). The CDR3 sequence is CATSSPGQGYEQYF. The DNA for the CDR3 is TGTGCCACCAGCAGCCCGGGACAGGGGTACGAGCAGTACTTC.

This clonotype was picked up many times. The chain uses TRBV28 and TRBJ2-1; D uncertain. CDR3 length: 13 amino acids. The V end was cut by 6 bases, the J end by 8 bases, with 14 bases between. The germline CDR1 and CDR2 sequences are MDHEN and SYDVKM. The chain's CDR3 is CASSLNVGHEQFF. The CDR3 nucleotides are TGTGCCAGCAGCCTAAATGTCGGGCATGAGCAGTTCTTC.

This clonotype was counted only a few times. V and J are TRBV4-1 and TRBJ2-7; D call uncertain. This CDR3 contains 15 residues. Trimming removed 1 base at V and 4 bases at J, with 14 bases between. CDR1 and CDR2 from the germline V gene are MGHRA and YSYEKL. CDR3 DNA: TGCGCCAGCAGCCAAGTTATCACGGAAAATTACGAGCAGTACTTC. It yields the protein CASSQVITENYEQYF.

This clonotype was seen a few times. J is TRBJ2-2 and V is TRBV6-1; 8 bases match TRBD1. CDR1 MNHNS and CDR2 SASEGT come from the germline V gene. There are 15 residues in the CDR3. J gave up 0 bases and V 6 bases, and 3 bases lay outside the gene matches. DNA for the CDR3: TGTGCCAGCAGACGGACAGGGCCGAACACCGGGGAGCTGTTTTTT. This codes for CASRRTGPNTGELFF.

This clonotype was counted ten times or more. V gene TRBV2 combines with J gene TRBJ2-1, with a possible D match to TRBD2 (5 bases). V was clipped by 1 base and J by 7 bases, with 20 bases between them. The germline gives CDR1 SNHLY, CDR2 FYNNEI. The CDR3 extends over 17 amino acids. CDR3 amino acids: CASSEVLETILPNEQFF. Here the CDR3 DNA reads TGTGCCAGCAGTGAAGTATTGGAGACTATTCTTCCGAATGAGCAGTTCTTC.

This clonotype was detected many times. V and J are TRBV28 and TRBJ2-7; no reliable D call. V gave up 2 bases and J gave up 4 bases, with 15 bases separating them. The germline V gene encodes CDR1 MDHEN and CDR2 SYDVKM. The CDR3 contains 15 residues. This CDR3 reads CASSLRLDLGYEQYF. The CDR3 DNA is TGTGCCAGCAGTTTACGTCTCGATCTAGGGTACGAGCAGTACTTC.

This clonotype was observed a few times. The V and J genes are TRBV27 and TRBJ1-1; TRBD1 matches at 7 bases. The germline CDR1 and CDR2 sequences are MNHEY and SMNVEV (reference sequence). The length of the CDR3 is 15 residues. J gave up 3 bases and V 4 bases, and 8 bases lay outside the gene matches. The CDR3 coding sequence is TGTGCCAGCAGTTCCTGGGACAGACAAGACACTGAAGCTTTCTTT. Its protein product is CASSSWDRQDTEAFF.

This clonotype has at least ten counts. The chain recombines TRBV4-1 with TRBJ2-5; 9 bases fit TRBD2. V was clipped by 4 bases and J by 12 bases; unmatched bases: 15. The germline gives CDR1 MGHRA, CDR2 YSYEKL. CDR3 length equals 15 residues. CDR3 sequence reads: CASSPPGLAPLLEYF. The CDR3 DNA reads TGCGCCAGCAGCCCCCCTGGACTAGCGCCTTTGTTGGAGTACTTC.

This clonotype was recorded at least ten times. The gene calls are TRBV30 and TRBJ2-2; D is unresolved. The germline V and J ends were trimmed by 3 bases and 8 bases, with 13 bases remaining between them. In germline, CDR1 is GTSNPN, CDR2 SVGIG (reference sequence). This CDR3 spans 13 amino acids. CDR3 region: CAWSPRWEGELFF. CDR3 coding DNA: TGTGCCTGGAGCCCCAGGTGGGAAGGGGAGCTGTTTTTT. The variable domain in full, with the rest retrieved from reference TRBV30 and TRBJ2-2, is SQTIHQWPATLVQPVGSPLSLECTVEGTSNPNLYWYRQAAGRGLQLLFYSVGIGQISSEVPQNLSASRPQDRQFILSSKKLLLSDSGFYLCAWSPRWEGELFFGEGSRLTVL.

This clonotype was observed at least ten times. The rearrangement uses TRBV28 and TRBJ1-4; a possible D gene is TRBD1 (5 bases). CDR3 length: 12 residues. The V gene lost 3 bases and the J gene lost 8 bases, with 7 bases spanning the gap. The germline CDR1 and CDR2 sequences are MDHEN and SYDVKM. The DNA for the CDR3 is TGTGCCAGCAGTTTTGGGGACGAAAAACTGTTTTTT. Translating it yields CASSFGDEKLFF.

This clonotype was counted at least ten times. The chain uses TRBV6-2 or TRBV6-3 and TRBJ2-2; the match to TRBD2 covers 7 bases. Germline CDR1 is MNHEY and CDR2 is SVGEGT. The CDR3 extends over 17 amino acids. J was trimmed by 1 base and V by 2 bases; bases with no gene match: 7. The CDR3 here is CASSYPTASGNTGELFF. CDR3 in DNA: TGTGCCAGCAGTTACCCGACGGCTAGCGGGAACACCGGGGAGCTGTTTTTT.

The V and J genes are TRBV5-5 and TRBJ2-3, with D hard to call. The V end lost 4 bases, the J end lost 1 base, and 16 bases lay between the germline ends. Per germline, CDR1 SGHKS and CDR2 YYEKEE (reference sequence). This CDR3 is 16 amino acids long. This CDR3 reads CASSPRANRGTDTQYF. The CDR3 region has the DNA TGTGCCAGCAGCCCAAGGGCCAATCGTGGCACAGATACGCAGTATTTT.